The rows below give T cell receptor beta chains drawn from one sample of a study of vaccination effects on CD4 cells after COVID-19. Here immunoSEQ multiplex PCR was the method, and the copy in TCRdb shows in-frame clones only, minus some. This sample yields around 25,000 clones, of which roughly two thirds are seen a single time; approximately 10% belongs to the top ten. These TCRs' antigens remain unknown. Material: CD4+ T cells from PBMCs cultured with SARS-CoV-2 spike peptides, obtained before COVID-19 vaccination. These TCRs come from a human donor who received a COVID-19 vaccine. CDR3s include the opening cysteine and the closing phenylalanine or tryptophan. The order of the fields is CDR3 protein, CDR3 DNA, clone size, J gene, V gene, D gene. D genes are given only for firm matches. Not every row has a clone size; where given, it reads once, few, many or a size class.

CSVGRWDEQFF | TGCAGCGTCGGACGGTGGGATGAGCAGTTCTTC | . | TRBJ2-1 | TRBV29-1 | .
CASSLARLAGKYGELFF | TGTGCCAGCAGCTTAGCCAGACTAGCGGGAAAGTACGGGGAGCTGTTTTTT | . | TRBJ2-2 | TRBV7-9 | TRBD2
CASSPRGDDRATDYGYTF | TGTGCCAGCAGCCCCCGGGGGGATGACAGGGCCACCGACTATGGCTACACCTTC | . | TRBJ1-2 | TRBV14 | TRBD1
CAIKGWTSGSTDTQYF | TGTGCCATCAAGGGGTGGACTAGCGGGAGCACAGATACGCAGTATTTT | . | TRBJ2-3 | TRBV10-3 | TRBD2
CAISEGFAYNSPLHF | TGTGCCATCAGTGAAGGGTTCGCTTATAATTCACCCCTCCACTTT | . | TRBJ1-6 | TRBV10-3 | .
CASRGQSIRQETQYF | TGTGCCAGCAGGGGACAGTCTATTCGGCAAGAGACCCAGTACTTC | . | TRBJ2-5 | TRBV2 | TRBD1
CASSPWTGDSGNTIYF | TGTGCCAGTAGTCCGTGGACAGGCGACTCTGGAAACACCATATATTTT | . | TRBJ1-3 | TRBV19 | TRBD1
CASSGFSGGNSPLHF | TGTGCCAGCAGCGGATTCAGCGGGGGGAATTCACCCCTCCACTTT | . | TRBJ1-6 | TRBV9 | .
CATSRDWETQYF | TGTGCCACCAGCAGAGATTGGGAGACCCAGTACTTC | few | TRBJ2-5 | TRBV15 | .
CASSPRTGQNEKLFF | TGTGCCAGCAGCCCCCGGACAGGTCAAAATGAAAAACTGTTTTTT | few | TRBJ1-4 | TRBV9 | TRBD1
CASKAGGPLSTDTQYF | TGTGCCAGCAAAGCGGGGGGGCCCTTGAGCACAGATACGCAGTATTTT | . | TRBJ2-3 | TRBV2 | TRBD2
CAISGQLATGSPQYF | TGTGCCATCAGTGGGCAACTAGCGACGGGGAGTCCGCAGTATTTT | . | TRBJ2-3 | TRBV10-3 | TRBD2
CATSEGRRFALKQETQYF | TGTGCCACCAGTGAGGGACGCCGCTTTGCCCTTAAACAAGAGACCCAGTACTTC | . | TRBJ2-5 | TRBV24-1 | .
CASSHLTGGTTGGNEQFF | TGTGCCAGCAGCCACCTAACGGGGGGGACCACGGGGGGAAATGAGCAGTTCTTC | . | TRBJ2-1 | TRBV3-1/TRBV3-2 | TRBD2
CASQGQLNQPQHF | TGTGCCAGTCAGGGACAGCTCAATCAGCCCCAGCATTTT | . | TRBJ1-5 | TRBV19 | TRBD1
CASTTSGALSGQPQHF | TGTGCCAGCACTACATCAGGGGCTTTAAGCGGTCAGCCCCAGCATTTT | . | TRBJ1-5 | TRBV6-6 | .
CASRSRGSGNQPQHF | TGTGCCAGTAGGAGCCGGGGATCCGGCAATCAGCCCCAGCATTTT | . | TRBJ1-5 | TRBV19 | .
CASSLAVRVDYNEQFF | TGCGCCAGCAGCTTGGCCGTAAGGGTCGACTACAATGAGCAGTTCTTC | . | TRBJ2-1 | TRBV5-1 | .
CASSQGKRSSYEQYF | TGTGCCAGCAGCCAAGGGAAGCGGAGCTCCTACGAGCAGTACTTC | few | TRBJ2-7 | TRBV3-1/TRBV3-2 | .
CASSFGTGELFF | TGTGCCAGCAGTTTCGGCACCGGGGAGCTGTTTTTT | . | TRBJ2-2 | TRBV12-3/TRBV12-4 | .
CSATGETQYF | TGCAGTGCTACCGGGGAGACCCAGTACTTC | . | TRBJ2-5 | TRBV20-1 | .
CASRRTSGYEQYF | TGCGCCAGCCGTAGGACTAGTGGTTACGAGCAGTACTTC | . | TRBJ2-7 | TRBV10-1 | TRBD2